This T cell receptor (beta chain) is drawn from a study of blood T cell repertoires in COVID-19. Overall study context: From T cells, B-cell-depleted T cells, or PBMCs came the material, which was cDNA or gDNA.

In germline, CDR1 is GTSNPN, CDR2 SVGIG (reference sequence). Trimming removed 5 bases from V and 11 bases from J, with 22 bases in between. The CDR3 contains 14 residues. Original analysis: Estimates of nucleated cell counts were drawn from the amplification of reference gene primers. Sequenced by immunoSEQ multiplex PCR; TCRdb stores in-frame clones only, minus some. The V and J calls and clone size were taken over from that table, and D and trimming were inferred from the DNA. The sample lists about 170,000 clones, 79% occurring once. The study recruited people aged about 18 to 95 years across about 25 US areas.

The sequencing sample was made of PBMCs or T cells enriched from blood (not recorded which). The source of this sequence is a woman in her 70s in a cohort exposed to, infected with or recovered from COVID-19 (not recorded which). The J gene is TRBJ2-1, the V gene TRBV30; possibly TRBD2 for D (6 bases). In nucleotides, the CDR3 is TGTGCCTGGGACCGGGACTTTGATTCGTCCCAGCAGTTCTTC. Translation gives CAWDRDFDSSQQFF.